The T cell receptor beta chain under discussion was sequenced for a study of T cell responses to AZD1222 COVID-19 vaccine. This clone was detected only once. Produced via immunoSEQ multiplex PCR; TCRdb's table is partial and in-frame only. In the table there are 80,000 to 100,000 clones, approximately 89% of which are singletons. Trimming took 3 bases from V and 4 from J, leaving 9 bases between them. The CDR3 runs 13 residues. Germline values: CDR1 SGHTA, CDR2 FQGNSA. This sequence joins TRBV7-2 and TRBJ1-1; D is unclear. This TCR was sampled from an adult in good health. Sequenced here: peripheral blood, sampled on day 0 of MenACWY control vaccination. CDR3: CASSFSLSTEAFF. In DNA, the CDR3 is TGTGCCAGCAGCTTTTCTCTGAGCACTGAAGCTTTCTTT.